This T cell receptor (beta chain) was retrieved from a study of human T cells and chemical hapten exposure. Time point noted: patch test 1, 2 weeks after DPC sensitization. Treatment described: therapeutic diphenylcyclopropenone sensitization with weekly scalp DPC. V shed 0 bases and J shed 6 bases, with 6 bases lying between them. The V gene's germline CDR1 is LGHDT and CDR2 YNNKEL (reference sequence). The CDR3 runs 12 residues. Individual cDNA molecules (in the library) carried attached unique molecular identifiers. Each CDR3 protein gets one entry after TCRdb re-called the RACE reads with MiXCR. The sample records about 49,000 distinct CDR3 sequences, 9.3% being singletons. This clonotype came up many times.

The J gene is TRBJ2-7, the V gene TRBV3-1; unclear D gene. The material was whole blood, obtained in connection with sensitization to the hapten diphenylcyclopropenone (DPC). This TCR came from a woman in her 50s with alopecia areata. Some clones in this sample may be carry-over from other donors' samples. In DNA, the CDR3 is TGTGCCAGCAGCCAAGATCCGGTCGAGCAGTACTTC. Amino acid sequence: CASSQDPVEQYF.